The rows below give T cell receptor beta chains drawn from one sample of a study of shared clonotypes between healthy human individuals. Profiling relied on immunoSEQ multiplex PCR, and the TCRdb table lists in-frame clones only, not all of them. The table lists roughly 590,000 clones, over 95% of them singletons. The source material was naive CD8+ T cells sorted from blood. These receptors all come from a woman between 25 and 40 years old in good health. CDR3s include the opening cysteine and the closing phenylalanine or tryptophan. Fields, in order: clone size, D gene, J gene, V gene, CDR3 DNA, CDR3 protein. A D gene is named only where the DNA matches it firmly. Size is stated for part of the rows, as once, few or many counts, or as a class when the clone is expanded.

>.|TRBD1|TRBJ2-7|TRBV2
TGTGCCAGAGGACAGGGAGGATCCTACGAGCAGTACTTC
CARGQGGSYEQYF
>.|TRBD1|TRBJ2-2|TRBV7-9
TGTGCCAGCAGCTCGACCGGGACAGCGAACACCGGGGAGCTGTTTTTT
CASSSTGTANTGELFF
>.|.|TRBJ2-7|TRBV6-1
TGTGCCAGCACAAAGGCAAATTACGAGCAGTACTTC
CASTKANYEQYF
>.|.|TRBJ1-3|TRBV29-1
TGCAGCGTTCAGGGCTTAAACACCATATATTTT
CSVQGLNTIYF
>.|TRBD1|TRBJ2-7|TRBV5-5
TGTGCCAGCAGCTTTCCTTCTGGGACAGGGCTCGACGAGCAGTACTTC
CASSFPSGTGLDEQYF
>.|TRBD2|TRBJ2-7|TRBV11-2
TGTGCCAGCAGCTTACCCCCGGGACTAGCGGCCTACGAGCAGTACTTC
CASSLPPGLAAYEQYF
>.|.|TRBJ1-1|TRBV28
TGTGCCAGCAGCCCTCGACTTACACCGAACACTGAAGCTTTCTTT
CASSPRLTPNTEAFF
>.|.|TRBJ1-2|TRBV27
TGTGCCAGCAGTTCCGGCGGAGGCAACTATGGCTACACCTTC
CASSSGGGNYGYTF
>.|.|TRBJ2-2|TRBV6-5
TGTGCCAGCAGTAAGGAATTGGCCGGGGAGCTGTTTTTT
CASSKELAGELFF
>.|TRBD1|TRBJ1-1|TRBV29-1
TGCAGCGCCTTCGGACAGGGGACTGAAGCTTTCTTT
CSAFGQGTEAFF
>.|.|TRBJ1-4|TRBV15
TGTGCCACCAGCGGCTTGGCGGCAACTAATGAAAAACTGTTTTTT
CATSGLAATNEKLFF
>.|TRBD1|TRBJ2-3|TRBV28
TGTGCCAGCAGTCCAACAATCCGGGACAGGGGGCCAGATACGCAGTATTTT
CASSPTIRDRGPDTQYF
>.|.|TRBJ1-1|TRBV28
TGTGCCAGCAGTTTAGGAGGAGGGGGTGAAGCTTTCTTT
CASSLGGGGEAFF
>.|.|TRBJ1-1|TRBV27
TGTGCCTCCTTGGGGGGGACTGAAGCTTTCTTT
CASLGGTEAFF
>.|.|TRBJ2-3|TRBV5-1
TGCGCCAGCAGCTTAACGGTTCCCGAAGGAGATACGCAGTATTTT
CASSLTVPEGDTQYF
>.|.|TRBJ1-2|TRBV5-4
TGTGCCAGCAGTCCGGGGTGGGCGACTAACTATGGCTACACCTTC
CASSPGWATNYGYTF
>.|.|TRBJ2-5|TRBV9
TGTGCCAGCAGCGTAGATATGGAGACCCAGTACTTC
CASSVDMETQYF
>.|.|TRBJ2-2|TRBV28
TGTGCCAGCAGTACGGACAGTCTTAGGGACGGGGAGCTGTTTTTT
CASSTDSLRDGELFF
>.|.|TRBJ2-1|TRBV28
TGTGCCAGCAGGCCCGCGGGGTGGGAGCAGTTCTTC
CASRPAGWEQFF
>.|.|TRBJ2-7|TRBV4-1
TGCGCCAGCAGCCAAGTCCGGGACACCCTCTACGAGCAGTACTTC
CASSQVRDTLYEQYF
>.|TRBD2|TRBJ2-7|TRBV12-5
TGTGCTAGTGGCCGGGGGGTGTTAGCGGGAGACTCCTACGAGCAGTACTTC
CASGRGVLAGDSYEQYF
>.|TRBD2|TRBJ2-3|TRBV10-3
TGTGCCATCAGTGGTCTAGCGGGTAAGGAGGATACGCAGTATTTT
CAISGLAGKEDTQYF
>.|.|TRBJ1-5|TRBV16
TGTGCCAGCAGCCATGGGGGGGGCACTGAGCCCCAGCATTTT
CASSHGGGTEPQHF
>.|.|TRBJ1-1|TRBV11-1
TGTGCCAGCAGCGGCGACACCACTGAAGCTTTCTTT
CASSGDTTEAFF
>.|.|TRBJ1-1|TRBV13
TGTGCCAGCAGCTTCCCTTCGAACACTGAAGCTTTCTTT
CASSFPSNTEAFF
>.|TRBD1|TRBJ1-1|TRBV27
TGTGCCAGCAGCTATGGGACAGCAAGTAGGAACACTGAAGCTTTCTTT
CASSYGTASRNTEAFF
>.|.|TRBJ1-1|TRBV29-1
TGCAGCGTTGACGAGGGTACCCAGAACACTGAAGCTTTCTTT
CSVDEGTQNTEAFF
>once|.|TRBJ1-3|TRBV30
TGTGCCTGGAGCGGGGACTCTGGAAACACCATATATTTT
CAWSGDSGNTIYF
>.|.|TRBJ2-7|TRBV27
TGTGCCAGCAGTTATAGTTTTGGGGCCACCTCCTACGAGCAGTACTTC
CASSYSFGATSYEQYF